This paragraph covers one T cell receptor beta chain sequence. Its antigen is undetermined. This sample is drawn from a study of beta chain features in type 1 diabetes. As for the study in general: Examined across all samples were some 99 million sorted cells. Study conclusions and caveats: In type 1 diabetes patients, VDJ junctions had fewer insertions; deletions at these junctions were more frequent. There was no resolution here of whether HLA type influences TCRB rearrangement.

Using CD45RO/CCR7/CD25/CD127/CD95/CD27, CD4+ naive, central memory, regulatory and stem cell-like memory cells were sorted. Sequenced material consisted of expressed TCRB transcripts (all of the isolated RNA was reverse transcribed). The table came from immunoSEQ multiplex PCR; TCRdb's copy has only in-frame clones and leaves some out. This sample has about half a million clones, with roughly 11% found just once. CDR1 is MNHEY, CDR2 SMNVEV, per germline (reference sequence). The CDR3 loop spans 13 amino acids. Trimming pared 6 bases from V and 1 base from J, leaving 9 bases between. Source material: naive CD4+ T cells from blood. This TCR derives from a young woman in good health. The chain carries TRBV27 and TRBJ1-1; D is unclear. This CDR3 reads CASSPTRNTEAFF. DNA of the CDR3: TGTGCCAGCAGCCCTACACGGAACACTGAAGCTTTCTTT.